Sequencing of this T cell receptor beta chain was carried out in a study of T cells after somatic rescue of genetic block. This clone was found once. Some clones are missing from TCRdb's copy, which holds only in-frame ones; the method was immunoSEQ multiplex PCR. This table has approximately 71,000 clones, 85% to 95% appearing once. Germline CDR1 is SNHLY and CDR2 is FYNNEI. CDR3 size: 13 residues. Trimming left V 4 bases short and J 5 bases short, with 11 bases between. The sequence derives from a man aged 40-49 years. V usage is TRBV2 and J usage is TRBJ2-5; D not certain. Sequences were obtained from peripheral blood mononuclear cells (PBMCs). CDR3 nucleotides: TGTGCCAGCAGTGGCCAAGCTCTGGAGACCCAGTACTTC. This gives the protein CASSGQALETQYF.